This TCR beta chain originates from a study of blood T cell repertoires in COVID-19 (dated by TCRdb to about 2020). A note on the overall study: Collaborator samples came from the United States, Italy and Spain and covered acute and convalescent phases of COVID-19. A de-identified subject ID, COVID-19 status, age in years and sex were almost always included in the sample metadata. The material from the prospective study consisted of cDNA or gDNA derived from T cells, B-cell-depleted T cells, or PBMCs. The samples were drawn from the first 160 participants of the ongoing ImmuneRACE study and from 950 to 1,500 subjects provided by 6 global collaborators. The repertoires were released in a freely available public database meant as a resource for research on the immune response to SARS-CoV-2. Deeply sampled blood TCRbeta repertoires from subjects exposed to, actively infected with, or recovered from COVID-19 were included in the dataset. Where available, HLA class I and class II types were obtained from metadata supplied by the sample provider rather than from assay-based typing.

This clone showed up just once. Its antigen is not yet known. No clone much larger than this one lies a single base away; base qualities are absent. Whole blood was collected in K2EDTA tubes by collaborating institutions according to the institutions' own protocols. For TCRbeta analysis, collaborator samples were shipped as frozen whole blood, as isolated PBMCs, or as DNA extracted from either sample type. V is clipped by 2 bases and J by 9 bases, and the sequence between their germline boundaries is 8 bases long. The germline V gene provides CDR1 MNHNS and CDR2 SASEGT. The CDR3 goes from the cysteine to the phenylalanine over 11 residues. CDR3 DNA only is kept here, 33 bases in frame from base 1. General conclusions and limits of the study: Clinical and demographic metadata were provided uncurated, with the amount varying by source and participant.

TCRbeta CDR3 regions were amplified from genomic DNA by means of the immunoSEQ Assay, a bias-controlled multiplex PCR. The paper's data handling went like this. Within the assay, amplification of reference gene primers was used to estimate how many nucleated cells each sample contained. To quantify the absolute abundance of each unique TCRbeta CDR3 rearrangement, sequence reads were collapsed and filtered. Productive Simpson clonality was computed per sample as the square root of Simpson's diversity index over productive rearrangements. TCRdb took this table from immuneACCESS and kept in-frame rearrangements with V and J called. Such tables lack part of the clones; where checked against another copy, unresolved V genes explain under half of the gap, and the rest is unexplained. V and J calls and clone size are as listed in that table; D and trimming were resolved from the DNA. This sample comprises roughly 60,000 clones, about 90% of them detected only once. The ten largest clones represent around 10% of the sample.

The rearranged segments are TRBV6-1 and TRBJ2-7; no D gene can be assigned with confidence. Sequenced sample: peripheral blood. This clonotype was sampled from a human donor with acute or convalescent COVID-19. The donor label of this sample is uncertain. The nucleotides read TGTGCCAGCAGTGAACCCGGCGGGCAGTACTTC. The translation is CASSEPGGQYF.